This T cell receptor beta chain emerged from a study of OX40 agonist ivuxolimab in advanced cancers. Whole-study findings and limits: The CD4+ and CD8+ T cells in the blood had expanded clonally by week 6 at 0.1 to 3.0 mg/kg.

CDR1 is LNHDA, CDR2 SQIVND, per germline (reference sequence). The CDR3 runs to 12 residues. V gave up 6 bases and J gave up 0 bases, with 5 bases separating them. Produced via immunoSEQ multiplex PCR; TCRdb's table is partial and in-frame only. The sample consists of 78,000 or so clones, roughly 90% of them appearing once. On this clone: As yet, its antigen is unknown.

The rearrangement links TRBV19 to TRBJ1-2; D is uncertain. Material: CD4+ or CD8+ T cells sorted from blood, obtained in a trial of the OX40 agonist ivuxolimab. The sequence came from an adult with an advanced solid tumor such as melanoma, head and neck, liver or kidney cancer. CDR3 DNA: TGTGCCAGTAGCCCTACTAACTATGGCTACACCTTC. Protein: CASSPTNYGYTF.